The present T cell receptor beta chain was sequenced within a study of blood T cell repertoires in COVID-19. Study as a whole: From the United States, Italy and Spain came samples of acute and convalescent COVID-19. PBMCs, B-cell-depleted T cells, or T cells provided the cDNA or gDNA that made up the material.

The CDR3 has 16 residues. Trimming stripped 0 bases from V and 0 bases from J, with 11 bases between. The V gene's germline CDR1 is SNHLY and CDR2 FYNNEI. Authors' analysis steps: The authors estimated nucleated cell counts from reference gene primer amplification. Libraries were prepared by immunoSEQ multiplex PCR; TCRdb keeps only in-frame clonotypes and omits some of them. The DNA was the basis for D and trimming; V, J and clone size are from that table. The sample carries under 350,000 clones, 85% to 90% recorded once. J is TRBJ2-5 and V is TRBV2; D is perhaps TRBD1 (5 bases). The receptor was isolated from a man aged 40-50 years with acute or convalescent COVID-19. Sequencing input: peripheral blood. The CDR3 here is CASSEARTLYQETQYF. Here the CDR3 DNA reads TGTGCCAGCAGTGAAGCTCGGACACTGTACCAAGAGACCCAGTACTTC.